This record looks at one T cell receptor beta chain sequence and its context. The germline V and J ends were trimmed by 8 bases and 6 bases, with 13 bases remaining between them. This CDR3 is 12 amino acids long. Germline V gene data show CDR1 as SEHNR and CDR2 as FQNEAQ (reference sequence). This entry is derived from a study of CD8 T cells in ankylosing spondylitis. One entry per CDR3 protein results from TCRdb running MiXCR on the 5' RACE reads. The repertoire holds about 150,000 distinct CDR3 sequences, with roughly 44% as singletons. The specimen was synovial fluid, either unsorted or a sorted T cell fraction (not recorded which). This chain connects TRBV7-9 to TRBJ1-1; D gene unclear. The receptor was isolated from a male donor with ankylosing spondylitis. The CDR3, as DNA: TGTGCCAGCCGACGAGGGAGAGCTGAAGCTTTCTTT. This sequence encodes CASRRGRAEAFF.